The 5 T cell receptor beta chains below all came from one sample that was sequenced in a study of blood T cell repertoires in COVID-19. Method: immunoSEQ multiplex PCR; TCRdb's copy keeps in-frame clones and lacks some. The sample lists 150,000 to 200,000 clones, 82% seen once, with around 7% in the top ten. Material for sequencing was peripheral blood. The receptor set was obtained from a middle-aged woman with COVID-19, enrolled during active disease.

This clone was seen only once. The chain joins TRBV5-5 to TRBJ2-5; TRBD2 matches 15 bases. The ends lost 0 bases at V and 1 base at J; junction bases unmatched: 4. This CDR3 is 18 amino acids long. Germline CDR1 reads SGHKS; CDR2 reads YYEKEE (reference sequence). As DNA, the CDR3 is TGTGCCAGCAGCTTGGTTTGGACTAGCGGGAGGGCCCAAGAGACCCAGTACTTC. Encoded protein: CASSLVWTSGRAQETQYF.

This clone was recorded only once. The J gene is TRBJ1-1, the V gene TRBV9; D possibly corresponds to TRBD1 (5 bases). V dropped 0 bases and J dropped 7 bases, with 10 bases sitting between them. Germline CDR1 SGDLS, CDR2 YYNGEE. The CDR3 totals 13 residues. The CDR3 is CASSVATGDEAFF. The CDR3, as DNA: TGTGCCAGCAGCGTAGCTACGGGGGATGAAGCTTTCTTT.

This chain joins TRBV4-1 and TRBJ2-4, with D perhaps matching TRBD1 (6 bases). V lost 5 bases, J lost 8 bases, and 22 bases lay in between. Germline V gene data show CDR1 as MGHRA and CDR2 as YSYEKL. The CDR3 is made up of 16 amino acids. For the CDR3, the DNA is TGCGCCAGCAGCTCCCAATCAGGGGATGGGGTCGACATTCAGTACTTC. Translation gives CASSSQSGDGVDIQYF.

The sample holds one count of this clone. The chain employs TRBV11-2 and TRBJ2-5, with 10 nucleotides matching TRBD2. CDR1 is SGHAT and CDR2 is FQNNGV in the germline V gene. There are 15 residues in the CDR3. J gave up 5 bases and V 5 bases, and 8 bases lay outside the gene matches. The CDR3 protein is CASSISGGAVETQYF. The CDR3, as DNA: TGTGCCAGCAGCATCAGCGGGGGGGCCGTTGAGACCCAGTACTTC.

In this sample, this clone turned up once. This sequence joins TRBV1 and TRBJ2-2; TRBD1 is the table's D call, not checked against the DNA. TRBV1 is labeled a pseudogene. This CDR3 region has 15 residues. CDR3 in DNA: TGCACCAGCCCCCAGGGCCCGAAGAACACCGGGGAGCTGTTTTTT. Amino acid sequence: CTSPQGPKNTGELFF.